This T cell receptor (beta chain) was sequenced during a study of blood T cells in healthy people across ages. This clonotype occurred a few times. All donors came from Russia, were Caucasian and healthy, and spanned ages roughly 6 to 100. Combining a sample-barcoded 5' primer with a J-beta primer mix, a second PCR ran for about 7 to 11 cycles. TCRdb used MiXCR to reprocess the 5' RACE reads, holding one entry per CDR3 protein. The sample includes hundreds of thousands of distinct CDR3 sequences, around a quarter seen only once; the top ten take 3.6%. Germline loops: CDR1 SGHVS, CDR2 FNYEAQ. The CDR3 contains 15 residues. Between the trimmed V and J ends, which lost 0 bases and 4 bases, there was a span of 10 bases. This same sample was also part of a study on T cells of mothers and their children.

This TCR derives from a boy between 2 and 10 years old in good health. The chain couples TRBV7-6 to TRBJ2-1, with D maybe TRBD2 (6 bases). What was sequenced was blood. DNA for the CDR3: TGTGCCAGCAGCTTAGCGCGGGGTGATTACAATGAGCAGTTCTTC. As protein: CASSLARGDYNEQFF.